The 7 T cell receptor beta chains presented below share a single source sample, sequenced in a study of post-analysis software for immune sequencing data. The TCR beta cDNA libraries carried unique molecular identifiers. TCRdb re-called the PCR reads through MiXCR, storing one row per CDR3 protein. The data contain 650,000 to 850,000 distinct CDR3 sequences, around 46% of them singletons. The study, taken as a whole, reports: In patients, TRBV5-6, TRBV5-1 and TRBV20-1 belonged to about five TRBV segments found more frequently than in controls.

These TCRs are of unknown antigen specificity. The sequencing sample was made of blood. These receptors originate from a girl aged 10 to 17 with multiple sclerosis.

The genes are TRBV3-1 and TRBJ2-4, with TRBD2 matching over 9 bases. Judging by the DNA end, TRBJ2-7 fits better; the J call may be wrong. The length of the CDR3 is 16 residues. Germline values: CDR1 LGHDT, CDR2 YNNKEL (reference sequence). This chain's CDR3 is CASSQERTLAGYEQYF. The CDR3 DNA follows: TGTGCCAGCAGCCAAGAGCGAACGCTAGCGGGGTACGAGCAGTACTTC.

V is TRBV20-1 and J is TRBJ1-2; D gene uncertain. CDR3 size: 13 residues. Trimming removed 3 bases at V and 5 bases at J, with 13 bases between. CDR1 and CDR2 (germline): DFQATT, SNEGSKA (reference sequence). The CDR3 DNA is TGCAGTGCTAGGACTCGGATCGGGTATGGCTACACCTTC. Amino acids: CSARTRIGYGYTF.

The rearrangement uses TRBV18 and TRBJ2-5; D gene unclear. With 0 bases removed from V and 3 bases from J, the gap between germline ends came to 8 bases. The CDR3 is 14 residues long. Germline-derived CDR1 and CDR2 are KGHSH and LQKENI. In DNA, the CDR3 is TGTGCCAGCTCACCACCGCGATTCAAAGAGACCCAGTACTTC. Amino acids: CASSPPRFKETQYF. Looking up the rest from reference TRBV18 and TRBJ2-5 gives the full variable domain: NAGVMQNPRHLVRRRGQEARLRCSPMKGHSHVYWYRQLPEEGLKFMVYLQKENIIDESGMPKERFSAEFPKEGPSILRIQQVVRGDSAAYFCASSPPRFKETQYFGPGTRLLVL.

The J gene is TRBJ2-5, the V gene TRBV6-1; 7 nucleotides align to TRBD2. The V segment lost 7 bases and the J segment 1 base; nucleotides outside the gene matches: 0. Germline CDR1 and CDR2: MNHNS and SASEGT. The CDR3 covers 12 residues. As DNA, the CDR3 is TGTGCCAGCACTAGCGGCCAAGAGACCCAGTACTTC. This translates into CASTSGQETQYF.

This clonotype has just a few counts. This chain connects TRBV29-1 to TRBJ2-5, with TRBD2 matching over 7 bases. V lost 7 bases to trimming and J lost 5 bases; unmatched junction nucleotides: 13. This CDR3 spans 14 amino acids. The V gene's germline CDR1 is SQVTM and CDR2 ANQGSEA. The CDR3 bases are TGCAGCGCCGCTTACACGGGAGGAGGGGAGACCCAGTACTTC. Protein: CSAAYTGGGETQYF.

The rearrangement joins TRBV29-1 to TRBJ1-1; no clear D gene. V gave up 4 bases and J gave up 9 bases, with 12 bases separating them. This CDR3 region has 11 residues. The germline V gene encodes CDR1 SQVTM and CDR2 ANQGSEA. The DNA for the CDR3 is TGCAGCGTTGTAGACCCAGGCCAAGCTTTCTTT. Translating it yields CSVVDPGQAFF.

J is TRBJ2-1 and V is TRBV7-9, with TRBD2 matching over 7 bases. Germline CDR1 reads SEHNR; CDR2 reads FQNEAQ (reference sequence). The V segment lost 5 bases and the J segment 9 bases; nucleotides outside the gene matches: 13. The CDR3 has 15 residues. CDR3 bases: TGTGCCAGCAGCGCTGTCAGGGAGGGGTTAGGTGAGCAGTTCTTC. The encoded protein is CASSAVREGLGEQFF.